The rows below give T cell receptor beta chains drawn from one sample of a study of T cell responses to AZD1222 COVID-19 vaccine. The method was immunoSEQ multiplex PCR; TCRdb's version includes in-frame clones alone and lacks a portion of them. The top ten hold 1.9% of the sample, which has some 150,000 clones, more than 85% seen once. This sample comprised peripheral blood, obtained on day 0 of AZD1222 vaccination. Receptor source: an adult in good health. CDR3s include the opening cysteine and the closing phenylalanine or tryptophan. D genes are given only for firm matches. Some rows mark clone size as missing; the rest say once, few, many or name a class of expanded clone.

clone size	V gene	D gene	CDR3 length	J gene	CDR3 DNA	CDR3 protein
.	TRBV5-6	.	16	TRBJ2-6	TGTGCCAGCAGCTTGGTGGGCAGCTCTGGGGCCAACGTCCTGACTTTC	CASSLVGSSGANVLTF
few	TRBV27	TRBD1	17	TRBJ1-4	TGTGCCAGCAGTCCCCGACAGGGGACCGGCCTTAATGAAAAACTGTTTTTT	CASSPRQGTGLNEKLFF
.	TRBV11-1	.	13	TRBJ2-5	TGTGCCAGCAGCTTAGGGGGGGACGAGACCCAGTACTTC	CASSLGGDETQYF
.	TRBV7-8	.	15	TRBJ2-7	TGTGCCAGCCACATATCGGGCAGGGGCTCCTACGAGCAGTACTTC	CASHISGRGSYEQYF
.	TRBV7-9	TRBD2	15	TRBJ2-1	TGTGCCAGCAGCGCCCTGAGCGGGGTGTACAATGAGCAGTTCTTC	CASSALSGVYNEQFF
.	TRBV5-1	.	14	TRBJ1-1	TGCGCCAGCAGCTTGAGAGGGGGGGACACTGAAGCTTTCTTT	CASSLRGGDTEAFF
.	TRBV19	TRBD1	16	TRBJ1-5	TGTGCCAGTAGTATAGATGGGACAGGTAGCAATCAGCCCCAGCATTTT	CASSIDGTGSNQPQHF
.	TRBV13	.	15	TRBJ1-4	TGTGCCAGCAGCTCCTACAGTTTAAATAATGAAAAACTGTTTTTT	CASSSYSLNNEKLFF
.	TRBV6-6	.	15	TRBJ1-2	TGTGCCAGCAGTTACGGGGCAGGGGCTAACTATGGCTACACCTTC	CASSYGAGANYGYTF
.	TRBV6-1	TRBD2	15	TRBJ2-1	TGTGCCAGCAGTGAGGAGCGGGGGTCCTACAATGAGCAGTTCTTC	CASSEERGSYNEQFF
.	TRBV3-1/TRBV3-2	.	14	TRBJ2-7	TGTGCCAGCAGCCTAGAGGGGCTAGAAGGGCGGCAGTACTTC	CASSLEGLEGRQYF
.	TRBV9	TRBD2	17	TRBJ2-2	TGTGCCAGCAGCGTAGCGTCGGGAGGTCGGAACACCGGGGAGCTGTTTTTT	CASSVASGGRNTGELFF
.	TRBV7-8	TRBD1	12	TRBJ1-2	TGTGCCAGCAGCCCGACAGGGTTAGGCTACACCTTC	CASSPTGLGYTF
.	TRBV3-1/TRBV3-2	TRBD1	14	TRBJ1-4	TGTGCCAGCAGCGTACAGGGGTCGGATGAAAAACTGTTTTTT	CASSVQGSDEKLFF
once	TRBV30	TRBD2	16	TRBJ2-1	TGTGCCTGGAGCGCCACCGGGACTAGCAGATACAATGAGCAGTTCTTC	CAWSATGTSRYNEQFF
.	TRBV19	TRBD1	15	TRBJ2-5	TGTGCCAGTAGCACCGGTGGGCAGGGGGTAGAGACCCAGTACTTC	CASSTGGQGVETQYF
.	TRBV11-2	.	15	TRBJ1-2	TGTGCCAGCAGCTTAGTGGGGCAGGGCCCCTATGGCTACACCTTC	CASSLVGQGPYGYTF
.	TRBV6-1	TRBD2	15	TRBJ2-3	TGTGCCAGCAGTGAACAAGCGGGAGGCACAGATACGCAGTATTTT	CASSEQAGGTDTQYF
.	TRBV6-2/TRBV6-3	TRBD1	17	TRBJ1-2	TGTGCCAGCAGTTTCCCCTACAGGGGGCGCCAGTCCAGTGGCTACACCTTC	CASSFPYRGRQSSGYTF
few	TRBV6-2/TRBV6-3	TRBD2	15	TRBJ2-3	TGTGCCAGCAGTTGGCGAGCGGGAAGTAAAGATACGCAGTATTTT	CASSWRAGSKDTQYF
.	TRBV19	.	14	TRBJ1-2	TGTGCCACTGAGAATGGGGACACCCACTATGGCTACACCTTC	CATENGDTHYGYTF
.	TRBV27	.	15	TRBJ1-1	TGTGCCAGTCAACAAGTTGCGGGGTTGAACACTGAAGCTTTCTTT	CASQQVAGLNTEAFF
.	TRBV5-4	.	13	TRBJ1-2	TGTGCCAGCAGCACAAGGGACGTCTATGGCTACACCTTC	CASSTRDVYGYTF
.	TRBV11-3	TRBD1	14	TRBJ1-6	TGTGCCAGCAGCTCGGGACAGGAGAATTCACCCCTCCACTTT	CASSSGQENSPLHF
once	TRBV2	TRBD1	16	TRBJ2-7	TGTGCCAGCAGTGACAGGGGGCGTGGGGCCTTATACGAGCAGTACTTC	CASSDRGRGALYEQYF
.	TRBV6-5	.	16	TRBJ1-6	TGTGCCAGCAGTTACTCGGAGTGGGGAAGAAATTCACCCCTCCACTTT	CASSYSEWGRNSPLHF
.	TRBV15	.	14	TRBJ1-2	TGTGCCACCAGCAGAGAAGGATCCTGGAGTGGCTACACCTTC	CATSREGSWSGYTF
.	TRBV10-3	.	13	TRBJ2-3	TGTGCCATCAGTGTTTCGAAAGGAGATACGCAGTATTTT	CAISVSKGDTQYF
.	TRBV7-9	.	16	TRBJ2-7	TGTGCCAGCAGCTTAGGTTCCTGGGAGTTTCGCTACGAGCAGTACTTC	CASSLGSWEFRYEQYF
.	TRBV3-1/TRBV3-2	.	13	TRBJ1-2	TGTGCCAGCAGCCAAAGGGACAAAAGGGGCTACACCTTC	CASSQRDKRGYTF
.	TRBV7-2	.	11	TRBJ1-1	TGTGCCAGCGGAGGGTACACTGAAGCTTTCTTT	CASGGYTEAFF
.	TRBV6-5	.	13	TRBJ1-5	TGTGCCAGCAGGGGACACAGCAATCAGCCCCAGCATTTT	CASRGHSNQPQHF
.	TRBV5-1	.	13	TRBJ1-1	TGCGCCAGCAGCCTAGCTAAGGTTACCGAAGCTTTCTTT	CASSLAKVTEAFF
.	TRBV25-1	.	12	TRBJ1-2	TGTGCCAGCAGCAGGCGAAAGTATGGCTACACCTTC	CASSRRKYGYTF
.	TRBV27	TRBD1	15	TRBJ2-2	TGTGCCAGCACCAGGACAGGGGCGGCCACCGGGGAGCTGTTTTTT	CASTRTGAATGELFF
.	TRBV2	.	13	TRBJ1-1	TGTGCCAGCAGTGAAGGTGTGCGCACTGAAGCTTTCTTT	CASSEGVRTEAFF
.	TRBV5-1	TRBD1	15	TRBJ1-2	TGCGCCAGCAGCCGGGACAGGGGGGGTATCGCTGGCTACACCTTC	CASSRDRGGIAGYTF
few	TRBV5-6	.	17	TRBJ1-2	TGTGCCAGCAGCCCCGGAAGGGGATCGAGCCTACCTGATGGCTACACCTTC	CASSPGRGSSLPDGYTF
once	TRBV6-4	.	13	TRBJ1-1	TGTGCCAGCAGGAAGGGCGGGGACACTGAAGCTTTCTTT	CASRKGGDTEAFF
.	TRBV18	.	14	TRBJ2-3	TGTGCCAGCTCACCTCGACTCGGCACAGATACGCAGTATTTT	CASSPRLGTDTQYF
.	TRBV4-1	TRBD1	15	TRBJ2-7	TGCGCCAGCAGCCACGGGGACAGGGAGGGCTACGAGCAGTACTTC	CASSHGDREGYEQYF
.	TRBV5-4	.	14	TRBJ2-1	TGTGCCAGCAGCCCCAAGGCAGGGAACAATGAGCAGTTCTTC	CASSPKAGNNEQFF
.	TRBV6-5	TRBD2	16	TRBJ2-2	TGTGCCAGCAGTTCTAGCGGGGGGGCTAACACCGGGGAGCTGTTTTTT	CASSSSGGANTGELFF
few	TRBV5-4	.	14	TRBJ1-2	TGTGCCAGCACCATTCAGGGAGGAAGCTATGGCTACACCTTC	CASTIQGGSYGYTF
.	TRBV24-1	.	13	TRBJ1-3	TGTGCCACCAAACTGGGGAAGGGAAACACCATATATTTT	CATKLGKGNTIYF
.	TRBV6-1	.	15	TRBJ2-5	TGTGCCAGCAGTGAAATGGGATGGACTCCCGGGGCCCAGTACTTC	CASSEMGWTPGAQYF
.	TRBV9	.	15	TRBJ1-1	TGTGCCAGCAGCGTAGATGTAGGGGGTAACACTGAAGCTTTCTTT	CASSVDVGGNTEAFF
.	TRBV12-5	TRBD2	15	TRBJ2-7	TGTGCTAGTGGTCCCCGGGGGGAGGGCTCCTACGAGCAGTACTTC	CASGPRGEGSYEQYF
.	TRBV7-8	.	14	TRBJ2-3	TGTGCCAGCAGCTCCGAATGGATTACAGATACGCAGTATTTT	CASSSEWITDTQYF
.	TRBV6-5	TRBD1	16	TRBJ1-4	TGTGCCAGCAGTTACCGATCTACAGGGGGAAGCGAAAAACTGTTTTTT	CASSYRSTGGSEKLFF
.	TRBV5-8	.	13	TRBJ1-6	TGTGCCAGCAGCCTAGAGCGGGTAAACACCCTCCACTTT	CASSLERVNTLHF
.	TRBV5-6	.	16	TRBJ1-4	TGTGCCAGCAGCTTGGTGAGGTTCAGATCTAATGAAAAACTGTTTTTT	CASSLVRFRSNEKLFF
.	TRBV6-2/TRBV6-3	TRBD1	15	TRBJ1-5	TGTGCCAGCAGCAACAGGGGGCGAGGAGATCAGCCCCAGCATTTT	CASSNRGRGDQPQHF
.	TRBV11-2	TRBD1	15	TRBJ2-2	TGTGCCAGCAGGGAAAGGACAGGGGGGACCGGGGAGCTGTTTTTT	CASRERTGGTGELFF
.	TRBV29-1	.	13	TRBJ1-1	TGCAGCGTTGACATTGGGCCGAACACTGAAGCTTTCTTT	CSVDIGPNTEAFF
.	TRBV10-3	TRBD1	12	TRBJ1-1	TGTGCCAGTAGGGGGCCGGACACTGAAGCTTTCTTT	CASRGPDTEAFF
once	TRBV5-6	.	15	TRBJ1-4	TGTGCCAGCAGCTTGGGGGCTACTACTAATGAAAAACTGTTTTTT	CASSLGATTNEKLFF
.	TRBV6-5	TRBD1	15	TRBJ1-1	TGTGCCAGCAGAAGACAGGGGCGCAAGAACACTGAAGCTTTCTTT	CASRRQGRKNTEAFF
.	TRBV15	TRBD1	20	TRBJ1-2	TGTGCCACCAGCAGAGTTTCCGGTCCGGGACAGGGGGACCCACTACGACGGTACACCTTC	CATSRVSGPGQGDPLRRYTF
.	TRBV7-2	.	14	TRBJ1-6	TGTGCCAGCAGCTCATTCGGACGAAATTCACCCCTCCACTTT	CASSSFGRNSPLHF